The 7 T cell receptor beta chains below were found in one sample sequenced in a study of shared clonotypes between healthy human individuals. Libraries were prepared by immunoSEQ multiplex PCR; TCRdb keeps only in-frame clonotypes and omits some of them. Of 2 million to 3 million clones in the sample, over 85% were seen once. Specimen: naive CD4+ T cells from PBMCs. As for subset: CD45RA+ positively selected. Receptors originate from a man aged 18 to 29 in good health. Some clones in this sample may be carry-over from other donors' samples.

The CDR3 region is CASSLFQEINTEAFF. Written as DNA, the CDR3 is TGTGCCAGCTCACTCTTTCAAGAGATAAACACTGAAGCTTTCTTT. The gene calls are TRBV18 and TRBJ1-1; D unresolved. V was cut by 4 bases and J by 2 bases, with 14 bases left in between. There are 15 residues in the CDR3. Germline V gene lookup returns CDR1 KGHSH and CDR2 LQKENI.

The gene calls are TRBV28 and TRBJ2-1, with TRBD2 identical over 8 bases. The J segment lost 9 bases and the V segment lost 8 bases, leaving 9 bases of the junction unmatched. The germline V gene encodes CDR1 MDHEN and CDR2 SYDVKM. CDR3 length equals 13 residues. The chain's CDR3 is CASHSGMSFEQFF. In nucleotides, the CDR3 is TGTGCCAGCCATAGCGGGATGTCTTTTGAGCAGTTCTTC.

The chain's CDR3 is CSIKASEDTQYF. CDR3 bases: TGCAGCATTAAGGCGAGTGAAGATACGCAGTATTTT. This chain joins TRBV29-1 and TRBJ2-3; D unclear. V shed 8 bases and J shed 5 bases, with 14 bases lying between them. The V gene's germline CDR1 is SQVTM and CDR2 ANQGSEA. This CDR3 has 12 amino acids.

J is TRBJ2-3 and V is TRBV28; D might be TRBD1 or TRBD2, each matching 6 bases. The V end lost 10 bases, the J end lost 4 bases, and 18 bases lay between the germline ends. Germline assignment: CDR1 MDHEN and CDR2 SYDVKM. The CDR3 is 14 amino acids. CDR3 nucleotides: TGTGCCACGGCAGATGGGGGGCCCCCAGATACGCAGTATTTT. As protein: CATADGGPPDTQYF.

There are a few counts of this clone. This chain connects TRBV5-1 to TRBJ2-3, with 7 positions matching TRBD1. J lost 0 bases, V lost 3 bases, and 4 bases had no gene match. The germline gives CDR1 SGHRS, CDR2 YFSETQ. The CDR3 spans 15 residues. The CDR3 sequence: CASSSGTASTDTQYF. CDR3 bases: TGCGCCAGCAGCTCCGGGACAGCTAGCACAGATACGCAGTATTTT. The complete variable domain, with remaining parts taken from reference TRBV5-1 and TRBJ2-3, reads KAGVTQTPRYLIKTRGQQVTLSCSPISGHRSVSWYQQTPGQGLQFLFEYFSETQRNKGNFPGRFSGRQFSNSRSEMNVSTLELGDSALYLCASSSGTASTDTQYFGPGTRLTVL.

CDR3 residues: CASSSNPSYEQYF. As DNA, the CDR3 is TGTGCCAGCAGCTCGAACCCCTCCTACGAGCAGTACTTC. The genes are TRBV7-3 and TRBJ2-7; D remains ambiguous. Trimming removed 4 bases at V and 0 bases at J, with 7 bases between. Germline CDR1 SGHTA, CDR2 FQGTGA. The CDR3 runs 13 residues.

The chain carries TRBV6-5 and TRBJ1-2; D is unclear. V was pared by 0 bases and J by 8 bases, with 10 bases between. The germline V gene has CDR1 MNHEY and CDR2 SVGAGI. The CDR3 extends over 13 amino acids. CDR3 in amino acids: CASSYSSGRGYTF. The CDR3 DNA reads as TGTGCCAGCAGTTACTCGTCTGGCCGGGGCTACACCTTC.